This TCR beta chain came from a study of T cells in Graves' hyperthyroidism and ophthalmopathy (dated by TCRdb to between 2018 and 2021). Background for the entire study: Peripheral blood was collected at initial diagnosis, before any treatment. To identify distinguishing TCR V-J signatures, a discovery cohort of 100 or so patients was used, comprising 40 to 45 with Graves' ophthalmopathy and under 60 with stable Graves' hyperthyroidism. Prospective prediction of ophthalmopathy was tested in an independent validation cohort consisting of 18 to 20 hyperthyroidism patients and approximately 16 patients who later progressed to ophthalmopathy. For training and testing, the roughly 93 patients in the discovery cohort were randomly divided in a 7:3 ratio. In addition, the study compared T-cell repertoires in thyroid tissue and in blood from roughly six Graves' hyperthyroidism patients. After blood sampling, hyperthyroidism patients were treated with methimazole at a starting dose of 30 mg daily, and ophthalmopathy patients were treated with high-dose intravenous methylprednisolone. The paper describes TCR Vbeta CDR3 sequencing of 120 to 150 peripheral blood samples, made up of some 40 ophthalmopathy patients, approximately 73 hyperthyroidism patients and 17 progressor patients.

Overall study results and their limits: Sample size was not statistically predetermined, and investigators were not blinded to group allocation. Most expanded thyroid clonotypes (frequency above 0.001) were also detected in blood, suggesting blood repertoires may reflect thyroid immune responses. In validation, the model predicted progression to ophthalmopathy with around 71% sensitivity and less than 80% specificity, a median of around six months before onset. A model built on a 13 V-J signature distinguished ophthalmopathy from stable hyperthyroidism, reaching roughly 88% sensitivity and about 81% specificity in cross-validation and 80%/75% in testing.

In the ophthalmopathy patients, disease was moderately to severely active, with a Clinical Activity Score of 3 or more, a NOSPECS grade of 4 or more, and a duration of less than 3 months. Patients with uncontrolled infections, other autoimmune diseases, pregnancy or lactation were excluded. Diagnoses were established on the basis of clinical symptoms, serum thyroxine and TRAb, thyroid ultrasound, and orbital computed tomography. Ficoll-Paque density gradient centrifugation was used to isolate PBMCs from about 9 ml of fresh peripheral blood. Trizol reagent was used to extract total RNA, and RNA quality was then checked on an Agilent 2100 Bioanalyzer. This clonotype has ten or more counts. This receptor's antigen is unknown. Base qualities are not provided; no much larger clone lies one nucleotide away. The TCR beta CDR3 regions were amplified from RNA transcripts. The TCR CDR3 was subjected to a first round of RT-PCR using the HTBI primer set and the Qiagen OneStep RT-PCR kit. The libraries were constructed in a second round of multiplex PCR and then size-selected and purified. The libraries were sequenced on an Illumina HiSeq2000 using paired-end 100 bp reads. Regarding the original processing steps: SOAPnuke was used to process the raw data, removing reads that contained adapters or uncalled bases, had a mean Phred below 15, or lacked an exact match to the constant primer or identifier. COPE v1.2.5 was used to merge high-quality paired reads, and clonotypes were defined as unique nucleotide sequences. Clonotypes were aligned to IMGT TRBV, TRBD and TRBJ reference segments using MiTCR v1.1. Only V-J combinations with frequency above 0.0001, covering 99.2% of repertoires, were analysed. A TCS score was defined as the ratio of F50 (clonal expansion) to E x V (chaos), with BLOSUM62-based TCRdist applied between CDR3 peptides within each V-J. Welch's t-statistics and random forest reduced 500 to 550 V-J features to fewer than 15, which were used in a naive Bayes classifier (R e1071). TCRdb redid the processing of the public reads, applying fastp at Q25 and MiXCR, and retained in-frame beta chains. Under each unique CDR3 protein, matching rows form one entry showing the most common genes and DNA. TCRdb's processing, not the authors' own work, is the source of the V and J calls. The sample records about 250,000 distinct CDR3 sequences, roughly 22% of which are singletons. The ten largest account for approximately 32% of the sample.

The germline V gene provides CDR1 MDHEN and CDR2 SYDVKM. Relative to germline, V is 4 bases shorter and J is 4 bases shorter, with 11 bases between their ends. From the cysteine through the phenylalanine, the CDR3 covers 14 amino acids. Of all the DNA, just the CDR3 is kept, 42 bases in frame from base 1. The rearrangement combines TRBV28 with TRBJ1-3; the D segment cannot be called with confidence. The sequencing sample was made of blood. This sequence was found in a woman between 35 and 50 years old with Graves' ophthalmopathy. The nucleotide sequence is TGTGCCAGCAGTTCGGACCGATGGGGAAACACCATATATTTT. Its amino acids are CASSSDRWGNTIYF. The variable domain in full, with residues beyond the CDR3 obtained from the reference TRBV28 and TRBJ1-3 genes, is DVKVTQSSRYLVKRTGEKVFLECVQDMDHENMFWYRQDPGLGLRLIYFSYDVKMKEKGDIPEGYSVSREKKERFSLILESASTNQTSMYLCASSSDRWGNTIYFGEGSWLTVV.